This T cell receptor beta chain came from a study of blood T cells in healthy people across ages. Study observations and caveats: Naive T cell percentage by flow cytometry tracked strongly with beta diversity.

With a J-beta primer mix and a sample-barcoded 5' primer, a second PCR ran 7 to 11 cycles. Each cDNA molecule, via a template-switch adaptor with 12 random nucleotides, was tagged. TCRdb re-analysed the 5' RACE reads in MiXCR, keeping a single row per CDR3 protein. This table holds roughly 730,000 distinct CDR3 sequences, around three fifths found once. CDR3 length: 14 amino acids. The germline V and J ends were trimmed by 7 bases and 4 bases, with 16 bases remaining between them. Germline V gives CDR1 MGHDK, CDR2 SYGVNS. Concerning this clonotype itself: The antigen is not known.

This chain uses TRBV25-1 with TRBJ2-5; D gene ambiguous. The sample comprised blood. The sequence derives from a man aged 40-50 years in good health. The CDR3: CASTRTANRETQYF. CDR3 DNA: TGTGCCAGCACTAGAACGGCAAACCGAGAGACCCAGTACTTC.